This entry describes one T cell receptor beta chain. The data were obtained in a study of blood T cell repertoires in COVID-19. Across the whole study: Samples of COVID-19 (acute and convalescent) were obtained from the United States, Italy and Spain. Sample material is recorded as cDNA or gDNA derived from T cells, B-cell-depleted T cells, or PBMCs.

Germline CDR1 is KGHDR and CDR2 is SFDVKD. V lost 4 bases and J 6 bases, leaving 13 bases between the germline ends. CDR3 length: 14 amino acids. In the authors' methods: How many nucleated cells were present was estimated from reference gene primer amplification. The protocol was immunoSEQ multiplex PCR, while the TCRdb copy is restricted to in-frame clones and leaves out a portion. The D gene and trimming were derived from the DNA, and the V and J assignments and clone size from that table. The repertoire has 60,000 to 75,000 clones, roughly 87% of them found once; the top ten carry approximately 20%.

This TCR was recovered from a woman aged 80 or over with acute or convalescent COVID-19. This rearrangement joins TRBV24-1 to TRBJ2-3; tentatively, D is TRBD2 (5 bases). The source material was peripheral blood. CDR3 sequence reads: CATSDPSSSDTQYF. The CDR3 DNA follows: TGTGCCACCAGTGACCCCTCTAGCTCGGATACGCAGTATTTT.